The rows below give T cell receptor beta chains drawn from one sample of a study of monozygotic twins with inflammatory bowel disease. TCRdb re-called the 5' RACE reads; every CDR3 protein appears as one record, without DNA. The sample includes about 300,000 distinct CDR3 sequences. Specimen: blood. These receptors came from a human donor with ulcerative colitis or Crohn's disease, or a healthy co-twin of an affected twin (not recorded which). The CDR3 runs from the conserved cysteine through the conserved F or W.

TRBJ2-3 | TRBV3-1 | CASSQESERTTQYF
TRBJ2-3 | TRBV20-1 | CSAGTSGQGYTQYF
TRBJ2-1 | TRBV7-9 | CASSKHGDEQFF
TRBJ2-5 | TRBV10-3 | CAISPLGTQETQYF
TRBJ2-5 | TRBV6-5 | CASSTTLGETQYF
TRBJ2-1 | TRBV6-2/TRBV6-3 | CASSPRLGLNEQFF
TRBJ2-1 | TRBV20-1 | CSARDLSVPARDNEQFF
TRBJ1-1 | TRBV7-9 | CASSFAGNRDEAFF
TRBJ2-1 | TRBV5-1 | CASSEAGGMGNEQFF
TRBJ2-7 | TRBV27 | CASSLSDNDLAGDSYEQYF
TRBJ1-1 | TRBV12-3/TRBV12-4 | CASSTPKGQGLLNTEAFF
TRBJ2-3 | TRBV6-1 | CASRSVSPDTQYF
TRBJ2-1 | TRBV7-2 | CASSLVAGRSSTNEQFF
TRBJ2-1 | TRBV4-3 | CASSHASSGRSNEQFF
TRBJ1-5 | TRBV7-9 | CASSQDGGHQPQHF
TRBJ2-7 | TRBV5-1 | CASSSGTPSYEQYF
TRBJ2-1 | TRBV5-1 | CASSPLGKASGNPNEQFF
TRBJ2-1 | TRBV27 | CASRNRLAGEGEQFF
TRBJ2-2 | TRBV12-3/TRBV12-4 | CASVATGTLNTGELFF
TRBJ2-7 | TRBV5-5 | CASSSGTDSYEQYF
TRBJ1-3 | TRBV27 | CASRPRVGVTGNTIYF
TRBJ2-1 | TRBV12-3/TRBV12-4 | CASSLLNLNEQFF
TRBJ2-7 | TRBV4-3 | CASSRQSQRRGEQYF
TRBJ2-2 | TRBV12-3/TRBV12-4 | CASSKRRAGNTGELFF
TRBJ2-1 | TRBV29-1 | CSVRPGDEQFF
TRBJ2-7 | TRBV4-2 | CASSRTLLPSLEQYF
TRBJ1-3 | TRBV18 | CASSPKRDLSGNTIYF
TRBJ2-5 | TRBV20-1 | CSASLSRGRETQYF
TRBJ1-5 | TRBV2 | CASRLGPGGQPQHF
TRBJ2-3 | TRBV30 | CAWGRTDTQYF
TRBJ1-2 | TRBV30 | CAWTRGHGGYTF
TRBJ2-7 | TRBV7-6 | CASSPRGFSVEQYF
TRBJ2-5 | TRBV4-3 | CASSPGTSGIQETQYF
TRBJ2-7 | TRBV28 | CASSRTGSNSYEQYF
TRBJ2-1 | TRBV4-2 | CASSRQGYNEQFF
TRBJ2-7 | TRBV6-1 | CATNRDRVGYEQYF
TRBJ2-7 | TRBV20-1 | CSARDLEGSYEQYF
TRBJ2-7 | TRBV6-5 | CASSYSRLRSYEQYF
TRBJ2-2 | TRBV29-1 | CSVERAANTGELFF
TRBJ2-2 | TRBV19 | CASSKGGTVAGELFF
TRBJ2-1 | TRBV24-1 | CATSDSGITTRDEQFF
TRBJ1-6 | TRBV25-1 | CASSEFQGANSPLHF
TRBJ2-1 | TRBV6-1 | CAVRRGSKGNEQFF
TRBJ2-7 | TRBV18 | CASSQLQGNEQYF
TRBJ2-1 | TRBV9 | CASSVGGSAYNEQFF
TRBJ2-5 | TRBV7-9 | CASSFDLRGGQETQYF
TRBJ1-2 | TRBV29-1 | CSGGTGGGYTF
TRBJ2-1 | TRBV29-1 | CSVGSRGHNEQFF
TRBJ2-4 | TRBV28 | CASSLLPADREIAKNIQYF
TRBJ1-4 | TRBV20-1 | CSAPTTELATNEKLFF
TRBJ1-3 | TRBV7-2 | CASTWAASGNTIYF
TRBJ2-5 | TRBV12-5 | CASASRGTQYF
TRBJ2-1 | TRBV20-1 | CSARDSGVAYNEQFF